The 9 T cell receptor beta chains below come from one sample, sequenced in a study of CD8 T cells in ankylosing spondylitis. Study observations and caveats: Among TCR beta sequences, a motif of roughly 8 highly homologous variants appeared characteristic of ankylosing spondylitis blood.

Each CDR3 protein is one row after TCRdb ran MiXCR on the 5' RACE reads. The data hold about 460,000 distinct CDR3 sequences, with about 5.7% observed a single time. These TCRs are of unknown antigen specificity. Sequencing was carried out using blood, either unsorted or a sorted T cell fraction (not recorded which). These receptors came from a male donor with ankylosing spondylitis.

This clonotype was observed many times. This chain joins TRBV20-1 and TRBJ1-4; TRBD1 is a possible D gene (5 bases). The CDR3 extends over 14 amino acids. Trimming took off 0 bases at V and 7 bases at J, with 12 bases between the two ends. Per germline, CDR1 DFQATT and CDR2 SNEGSKA (reference sequence). CDR3 sequence (DNA): TGCAGTGCTAGAGATAAGGGGAACCGTGAAAAACTGTTTTTT. Protein: CSARDKGNREKLFF.

This clonotype is judged medium-sized. Here the CDR3 omits its conserved ending phenylalanine or tryptophan, so a read error is the likely source. The DNA is left out, because the CDR3 cannot be placed on it with certainty; the CDR3 is given as TCRdb lists it. CDR3 region: CASSPAAKQHYGYG. The chain is built from TRBV28 and TRBJ1-2; the D call in the table, TRBD1, was not verified against the DNA. The CDR3 comprises 14 residues, both ends counted. Per germline, CDR1 MDHEN and CDR2 SYDVKM.

This clonotype was counted between two and nine times. The J gene is TRBJ2-7, the V gene TRBV5-1; 7 bases are shared with TRBD1. V was clipped by 4 bases and J by 6 bases; unmatched bases: 10. Germline CDR1 SGHRS, CDR2 YFSETQ. The CDR3 consists of 14 residues. CDR3 nucleotide sequence: TGCGCCAGCAGCCTAGGGACAGTAAGAGGCGAGCAGTACTTC. This sequence encodes CASSLGTVRGEQYF.

This clonotype was recorded at least ten times. The V call is TRBV5-1, the J call TRBJ2-1; D might be TRBD2 (5 bases). CDR1 and CDR2 from the germline V gene are SGHRS and YFSETQ. The V and J ends lost 2 bases and 2 bases respectively, with 8 bases between them. There are 14 residues in the CDR3. CDR3 in DNA: TGCGCCAGCAGCTTTGCCGGGGCCTACAATGAGCAGTTCTTC. Translating it yields CASSFAGAYNEQFF.

The table lists this clonotype with many counts. The V gene is TRBV29-1, the J gene TRBJ1-2, with D possibly matching TRBD1 (5 bases). The CDR3 sequence is 12 residues long. Germline CDR1 reads SQVTM; CDR2 reads ANQGSEA. V dropped 4 bases and J dropped 3 bases, with 9 bases sitting between them. In nucleotides, the CDR3 is TGCAGCGTTGTTCGGGGACACTATGGCTACACCTTC. It encodes CSVVRGHYGYTF.

This clonotype was picked up many times. The chain has TRBV7-2 and TRBJ1-5; 9 bases fit TRBD1. The CDR3 runs 16 residues. Unmatched junction bases numbered 7, after V lost 5 bases and J lost 2 bases. Germline V gene sequence: CDR1 SGHTA, CDR2 FQGNSA. CDR3 nucleotides: TGTGCCAGCAGCCGATTATGGACAGGGGGCAATCAGCCCCAGCATTTT. Its protein product is CASSRLWTGGNQPQHF.

The chain combines TRBV20-1 with TRBJ1-1; D is unresolved. CDR1 DFQATT and CDR2 SNEGSKA come from the germline V gene (reference sequence). Trimming took off 6 bases at V and 0 bases at J, with 14 bases between the two ends. The CDR3 totals 14 residues. The CDR3 DNA sequence: TGCAGTGCCACACACAGATCCATGAACACTGAAGCTTTCTTT. Amino acids: CSATHRSMNTEAFF.

This clonotype was seen at least ten times. This chain joins TRBV5-5 and TRBJ1-1, with 7 bases identical to TRBD1. There are 12 residues in the CDR3. Germline CDR1 is SGHKS and CDR2 is YYEKEE (reference sequence). The V gene end was trimmed by 7 bases and the J gene end by 6 bases; junction bases not matched to a gene: 6. The CDR3 loop reads CASQGEFSEAFF. The DNA for the CDR3 is TGTGCCAGCCAGGGGGAGTTCTCTGAAGCTTTCTTT.

A note on this clonotype: A much larger clone lies a single base off, so this may be a read error. V gene TRBV5-6 combines with J gene TRBJ2-7, with no clear D. The germline V gene has CDR1 SGHDT and CDR2 YYEEEE. V gave up 6 bases and J gave up 3 bases, with 13 bases separating them. The CDR3 is made up of 13 amino acids. CDR3 sequence reads: CASNLRSYYEQYF. CDR3 nucleotides: TGTGCCAGCAACTTAAGGTCTTACTACGAGCAGTACTTC.